The source of this TCR beta chain is a study of cytomegalovirus exposure and HLA in healthy donors. Study results and caveats: Common viral pathogens were later found to be apparently linked to several of the most significant clusters. Across HLA loci, a later analysis found differing TCR association rates, with DRB1 most and HLA-C fewest.

This CDR3 is built from 13 residues. The junction had 5 bases not matched to a gene; V was cut back by 7 bases and J by 5 bases. In germline, CDR1 is SNHLY, CDR2 FYNNEI. PCR involved 60 Vbeta and 13 Jbeta primers. Study processing details: Tens of millions of unique TCR beta chains, roughly 12 million shared, were counted in a later analysis. Only in-frame clones appear in the TCRdb table, and some are missing; sequencing was by immunoSEQ multiplex PCR. V and J calls and clone size are copied from that table; D and trimming were computed from the DNA. The sample includes some 150,000 clones, roughly 80% of them seen just once. In the case of this clone: Its antigen is currently unknown.

V usage is TRBV2 and J usage is TRBJ1-5; 7 positions agree with TRBD1. The specimen sequenced was PBMCs. The source is a woman aged 45-65 years in good health and CMV-seropositive. This chain's CDR3 is CASKRQGDQPQHF. The CDR3 DNA sequence: TGTGCCAGCAAAAGACAGGGAGATCAGCCCCAGCATTTT.